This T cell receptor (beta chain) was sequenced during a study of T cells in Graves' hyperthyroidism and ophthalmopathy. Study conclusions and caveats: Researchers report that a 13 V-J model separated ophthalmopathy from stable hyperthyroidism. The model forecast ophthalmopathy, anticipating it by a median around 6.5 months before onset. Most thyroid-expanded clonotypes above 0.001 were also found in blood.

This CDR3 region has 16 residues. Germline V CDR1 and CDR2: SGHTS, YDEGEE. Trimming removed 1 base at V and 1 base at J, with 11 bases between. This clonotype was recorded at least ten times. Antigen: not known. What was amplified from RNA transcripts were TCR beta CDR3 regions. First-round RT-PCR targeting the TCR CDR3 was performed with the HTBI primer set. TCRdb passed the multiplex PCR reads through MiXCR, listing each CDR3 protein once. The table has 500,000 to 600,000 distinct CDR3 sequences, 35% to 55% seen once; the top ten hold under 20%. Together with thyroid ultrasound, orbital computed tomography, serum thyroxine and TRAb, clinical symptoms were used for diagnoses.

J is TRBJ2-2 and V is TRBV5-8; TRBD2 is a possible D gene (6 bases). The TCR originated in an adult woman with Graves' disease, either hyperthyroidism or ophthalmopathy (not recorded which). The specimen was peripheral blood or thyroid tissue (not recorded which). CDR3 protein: CASSLSPRGNTGELFF. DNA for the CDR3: TGTGCCAGCAGCTTGAGTCCGCGGGGGAACACCGGGGAGCTGTTTTTT.